This TCR beta chain was sequenced during a study of blood T cell repertoires in COVID-19 (TCRdb year 2020). A note on the overall study: Samples covering the acute and convalescent phases of COVID-19 were provided by collaborators in the United States, Italy and Spain. The prospective study material was composed of cDNA or gDNA derived from T cells, B-cell-depleted T cells, or PBMCs. The dataset comprised deeply sampled blood TCRbeta repertoires from subjects exposed to, actively infected with, or recovered from COVID-19. A freely available public database, intended as a resource for researchers studying the immune response to SARS-CoV-2, is where the repertoires were released. Samples came from the ongoing ImmuneRACE study (first 160 participants) plus 1,254 subjects from 6 global collaborators. Nearly every sample came with metadata listing a de-identified subject ID, COVID-19 status, age in years and sex. HLA class I and class II types, where available, came from metadata supplied by the sample provider rather than from assay-based typing.

The collaborating institutions used their own protocols to collect whole blood in K2EDTA tubes. For TCRbeta analysis, collaborators shipped samples in one of three forms: frozen whole blood, isolated PBMCs, or DNA extracted from either of those sample types. The full study reports these points: The quantity of clinical and demographic metadata differed by source and by participant and was supplied without curation.

The immunoSEQ Assay, a bias-controlled multiplex PCR, was used to amplify TCRbeta CDR3 regions from genomic DNA. On the authors' methods: Nucleated cell counts per sample were estimated from amplification of reference gene primers within the assay. Sequence reads were collapsed and filtered to measure the absolute abundance of every unique TCRbeta CDR3 rearrangement. For each sample, productive Simpson clonality was calculated as the square root of Simpson's diversity index over productive rearrangements. Not all clones reach the TCRdb copy of this immuneACCESS table, which keeps in-frame sequences only. Checked studies attribute under half of the gap to unresolved V genes and leave the rest unexplained. From that table come the V and J calls and clone size; the DNA was used to work out D and trimming. For this sample the table gives about 100,000 clones, of which less than 85% were detected only once. Of the sample, around 18% falls within the top ten clones.

The germline V end is reduced by 4 bases and the J end by 7 bases; junction bases left unmatched: 7. The CDR3 contains 15 residues, cysteine and phenylalanine counted. The only DNA kept is the CDR3, 45 bases in frame from the first base. The germline V gene encodes CDR1 SGHVS and CDR2 FQNEAQ. Comments on this clone: The antigen it recognizes is unknown. No much larger clonotype is one base removed from it; base qualities were not supplied.

The specimen was peripheral blood. This sequence was found in a woman of 80 years or more with active or convalescent COVID-19. The chain is assembled from TRBV7-8 and TRBJ1-6; TRBD1 agrees with 7 junctional bases. The sequenced DNA: TGTGCCAGCAGCTGGGACAGTTCGAGCAATTCACCCCTCCACTTT. It encodes CASSWDSSSNSPLHF. This CDR3, with the reference TRBV7-8 and TRBJ1-6 proteins standing in past its ends, gives the full variable domain GAGVSQSPRYKVAKRGQDVALRCDPISGHVSLFWYQQALGQGPEFLTYFQNEAQLDKSGLPSDRFFAERPEGSVSTLKIQRTQQEDSAVYLCASSWDSSSNSPLHFGNGTRLTVT.